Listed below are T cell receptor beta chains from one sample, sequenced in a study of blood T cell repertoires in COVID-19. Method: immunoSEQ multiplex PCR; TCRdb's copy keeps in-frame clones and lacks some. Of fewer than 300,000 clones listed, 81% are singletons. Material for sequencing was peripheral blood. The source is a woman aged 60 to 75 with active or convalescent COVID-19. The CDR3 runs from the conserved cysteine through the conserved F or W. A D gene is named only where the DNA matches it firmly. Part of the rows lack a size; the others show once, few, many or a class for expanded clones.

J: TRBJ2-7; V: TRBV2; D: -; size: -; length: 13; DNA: TGTGCCAGCAGTCTCGGACTGGACTACGAGCAGTACTTC; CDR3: CASSLGLDYEQYF
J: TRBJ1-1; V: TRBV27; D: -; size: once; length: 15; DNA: TGTGCCAGCAGGAAGGACAGAGTAATGAACACTGAAGCTTTCTTT; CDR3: CASRKDRVMNTEAFF
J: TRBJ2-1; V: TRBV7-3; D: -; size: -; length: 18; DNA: TGTGCCAGCAGCTTAACGTTAACTGCTGGGGGACATTACAATGAGCAGTTCTTC; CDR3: CASSLTLTAGGHYNEQFF
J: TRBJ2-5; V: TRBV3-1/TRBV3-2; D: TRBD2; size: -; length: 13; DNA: TGTGCCAGCAGCCGACTAGCGGCGGAGACCCAGTACTTC; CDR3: CASSRLAAETQYF
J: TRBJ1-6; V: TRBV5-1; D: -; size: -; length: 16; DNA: TGCGCCAGCAGCTTGAAGCGGAGCTCCTATAATTCACCCCTCCACTTT; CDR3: CASSLKRSSYNSPLHF
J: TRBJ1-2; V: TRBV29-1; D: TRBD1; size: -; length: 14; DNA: TGCAGCGTTGAGTCGACAGGGGGCTACTATGGCTACACCTTC; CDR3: CSVESTGGYYGYTF
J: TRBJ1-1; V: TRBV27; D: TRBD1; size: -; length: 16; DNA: TGTGCCAGCAGTTTATCCCTCGGACAGGGGAGGACTGAAGCTTTCTTT; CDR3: CASSLSLGQGRTEAFF
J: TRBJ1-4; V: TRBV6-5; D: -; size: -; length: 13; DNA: TGTGCCTGCGCATTCAGGGGCCTAGAAAAACTGTTTTTT; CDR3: CACAFRGLEKLFF
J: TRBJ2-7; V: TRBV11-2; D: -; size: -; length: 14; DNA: TGTGCCAGCAGCTCGCGGGTCCTTACCTACGAGCAGTACTTC; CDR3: CASSSRVLTYEQYF
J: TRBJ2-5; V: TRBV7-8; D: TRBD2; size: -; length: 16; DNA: TGTGCCAGCAGCCCTCGCGGGGGATCAAGGGCAGAGACCCAGTACTTC; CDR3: CASSPRGGSRAETQYF
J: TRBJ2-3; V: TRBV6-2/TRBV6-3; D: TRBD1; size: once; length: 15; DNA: TGTGCCAGCAGCACCGCAGGGGGAGCGACAGATACGCAGTATTTT; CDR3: CASSTAGGATDTQYF
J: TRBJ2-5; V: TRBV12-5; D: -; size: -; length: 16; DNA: TGTGCTAGTGCGGGGGGCCGGGGGCATTGGATAGAGACCCAGTACTTC; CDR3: CASAGGRGHWIETQYF
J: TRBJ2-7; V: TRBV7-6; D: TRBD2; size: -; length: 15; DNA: TGTGCCAGCAGCTTAACAGCGGGGGATTCCTACGAGCAGTACTTC; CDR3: CASSLTAGDSYEQYF
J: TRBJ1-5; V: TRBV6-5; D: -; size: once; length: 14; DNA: TGTGCCAGCAGAACAGGGACATTCGATCAGCCCCAGCATTTT; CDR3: CASRTGTFDQPQHF
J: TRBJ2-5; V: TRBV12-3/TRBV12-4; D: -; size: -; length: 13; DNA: TGTGCCAGCAGTTGGGCCCTCCAAGAGACCCAGTACTTC; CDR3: CASSWALQETQYF
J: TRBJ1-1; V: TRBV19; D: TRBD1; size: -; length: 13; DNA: TGTGCCAGCCGGGACAGGGAGAACACTGAAGCTTTCTTT; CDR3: CASRDRENTEAFF
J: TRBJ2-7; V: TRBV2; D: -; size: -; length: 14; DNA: TGTGCCAGCACTGCCGGGGGGCGCCACTACGAGCAGTACTTC; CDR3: CASTAGGRHYEQYF
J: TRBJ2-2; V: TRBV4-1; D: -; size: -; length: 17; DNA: TGCGCCAGCAGCCAAGACCCGGCAGGGCCGAACACCGGGGAGCTGTTTTTT; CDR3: CASSQDPAGPNTGELFF
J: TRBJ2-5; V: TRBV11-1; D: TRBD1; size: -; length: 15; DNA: TGTGCCAGCAGCGGGCGACGGGACAGACAAGAGACCCAGTACTTC; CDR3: CASSGRRDRQETQYF
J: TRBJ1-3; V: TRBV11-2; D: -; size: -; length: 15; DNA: TGTGCCAGCACCCTCGACGGGTATTCTGGAAACACCATATATTTT; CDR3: CASTLDGYSGNTIYF
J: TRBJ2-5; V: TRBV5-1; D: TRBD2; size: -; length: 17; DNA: TGCGCCAGCAGCGAGGGACTAGCGGGTTTTTACCAAGAGACCCAGTACTTC; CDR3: CASSEGLAGFYQETQYF
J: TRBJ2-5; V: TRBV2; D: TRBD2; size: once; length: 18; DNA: TGTGCCAGCAGTGATTCCGGGTCGCTAGCGGGAGGCCAAGAGACCCAGTACTTC; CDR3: CASSDSGSLAGGQETQYF
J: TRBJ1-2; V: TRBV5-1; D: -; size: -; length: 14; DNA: TGCGCCAGCAGCTTGGGACAGGCGGGCTATGGCTACACCTTC; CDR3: CASSLGQAGYGYTF
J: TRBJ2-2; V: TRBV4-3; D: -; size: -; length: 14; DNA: TGCGCCAGCAGCCGAACTCGGGGGGCAGGGGAGCTGTTTTTT; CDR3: CASSRTRGAGELFF
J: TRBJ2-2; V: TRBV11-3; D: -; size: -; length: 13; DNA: TGTGCCAGCAGCTTAGACAGGGTCGGGGAGCTGTTTTTT; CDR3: CASSLDRVGELFF
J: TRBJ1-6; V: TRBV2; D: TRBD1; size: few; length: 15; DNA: TGTGCCAGCACCCCTGACAGGGGCGCTAATTCACCCCTCCACTTT; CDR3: CASTPDRGANSPLHF
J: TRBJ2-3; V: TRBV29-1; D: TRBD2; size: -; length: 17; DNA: TGCAGCGTCGGGGGACTAGCGGGGGGCGGTAGCACAGATACGCAGTATTTT; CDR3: CSVGGLAGGGSTDTQYF
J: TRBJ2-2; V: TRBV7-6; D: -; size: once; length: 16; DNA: TGTGCCAGCAGCTTAGTTTTCGCGCGCGGCACCGGGGAGCTGTTTTTT; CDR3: CASSLVFARGTGELFF
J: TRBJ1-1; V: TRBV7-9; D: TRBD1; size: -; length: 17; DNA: TGTGCCAGCACCATTTCCCGGGACAGGGGCCCGAACACTGAAGCTTTCTTT; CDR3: CASTISRDRGPNTEAFF
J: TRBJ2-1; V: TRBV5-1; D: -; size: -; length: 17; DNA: TGCGCCAGCAGCTTGGTGTTTGAACTACCCTCCTACAATGAGCAGTTCTTC; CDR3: CASSLVFELPSYNEQFF
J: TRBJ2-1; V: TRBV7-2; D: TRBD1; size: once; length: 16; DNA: TGTGCCAGCAGCCGGGGCGGGACAGGGATTTACAATGAGCAGTTCTTC; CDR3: CASSRGGTGIYNEQFF
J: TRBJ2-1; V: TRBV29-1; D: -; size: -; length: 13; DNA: TGCAGCGTTGGAGGGAAGATTTACAATGAGCAGTTCTTC; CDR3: CSVGGKIYNEQFF
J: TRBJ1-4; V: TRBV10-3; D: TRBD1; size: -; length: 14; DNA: TGTGCCATCTGGCCGGGACAGGGAAATGAAAAACTGTTTTTT; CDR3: CAIWPGQGNEKLFF
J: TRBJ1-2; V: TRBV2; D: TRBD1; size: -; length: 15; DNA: TGTGCCAGCAGAATTGACAGGGCGCCCAACTATGGCTACACCTTC; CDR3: CASRIDRAPNYGYTF
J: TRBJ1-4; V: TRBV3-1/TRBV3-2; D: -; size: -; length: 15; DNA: TGTGCCAGCAGCCCCCGACGGGATACTAATGAAAAACTGTTTTTT; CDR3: CASSPRRDTNEKLFF
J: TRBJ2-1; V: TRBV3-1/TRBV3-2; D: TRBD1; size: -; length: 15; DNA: TGTGCCAGCAGCCGAGGGGGCACCCTCAACAATGAGCAGTTCTTC; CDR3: CASSRGGTLNNEQFF